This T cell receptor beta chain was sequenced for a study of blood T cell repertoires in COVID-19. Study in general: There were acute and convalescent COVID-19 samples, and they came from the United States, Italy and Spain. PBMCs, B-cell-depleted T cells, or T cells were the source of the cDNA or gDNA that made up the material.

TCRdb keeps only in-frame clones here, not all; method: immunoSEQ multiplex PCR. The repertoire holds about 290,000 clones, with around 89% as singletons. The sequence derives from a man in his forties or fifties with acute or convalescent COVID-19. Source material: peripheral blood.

CDR3 sequence: CASRTTATGNTIYF. CDR3 nucleotides: TGTGCCAGCAGGACGACAGCAACTGGAAACACCATATATTTT. The chain is built from TRBV25-1 and TRBJ1-3, with a tentative D call TRBD1 (5 bases). Germline V CDR1 and CDR2: MGHDK, SYGVNS. Trimming removed 6 bases at V and 2 bases at J, with 11 bases between. The CDR3 is 14 amino acids.